Sequencing of this T cell receptor beta chain was carried out in a study of blood T cell repertoires in COVID-19. Sequencing used immunoSEQ multiplex PCR; TCRdb keeps in-frame clones, though not all of them. The sample yields about 75,000 clones, about 74% seen once. With 4 bases clipped from V and 10 bases from J, the junction kept 4 bases outside the gene matches. This CDR3 region has 12 residues. Germline CDR1 reads SGHDN; CDR2 reads FVKESK. This chain joins TRBV14 and TRBJ2-5, with 9 nucleotides matching TRBD2. The clonotype was recovered from a human donor with acute or convalescent COVID-19. The donor label of this sample is uncertain. Sequencing was done on a sample of peripheral blood. CDR3 in amino acids: CASSRGGEGQYF. CDR3 in DNA: TGTGCCAGCAGCCGCGGGGGGGAGGGCCAGTACTTC.